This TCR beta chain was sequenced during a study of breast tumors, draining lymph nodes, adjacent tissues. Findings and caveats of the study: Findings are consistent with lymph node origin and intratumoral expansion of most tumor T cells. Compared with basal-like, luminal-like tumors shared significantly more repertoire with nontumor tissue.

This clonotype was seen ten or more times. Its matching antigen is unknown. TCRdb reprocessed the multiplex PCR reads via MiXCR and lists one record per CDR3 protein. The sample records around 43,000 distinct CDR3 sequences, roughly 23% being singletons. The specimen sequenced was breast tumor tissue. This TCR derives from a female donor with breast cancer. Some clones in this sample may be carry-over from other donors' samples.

CDR3 amino acids: CASSLGAAYEQYF. In nucleotides, the CDR3 is TGTGCCAGCAGCTTGGGGGCGGCCTACGAGCAGTACTTC. The gene calls are TRBV5-6 and TRBJ2-7, with no clear D. Trimming stripped 0 bases from V and 2 bases from J, with 6 bases between. CDR1 is SGHDT and CDR2 is YYEEEE in the germline V gene. CDR3 length: 13 amino acids.